Reported below is one TCR beta chain. Its antigen is not identified. The PCR ran on 60 Vbeta and 13 Jbeta primers. Measured with immunoSEQ multiplex PCR; TCRdb has only the in-frame clones, and not every one. The sample spans under 90,000 clones; the ten largest clones claim around 7.2%. The sample belongs to a study of cytomegalovirus exposure and HLA in healthy donors. Study-wide findings and caveats: Presence/absence results assume similar sequencing depth per donor, which may not hold.

The CDR3 runs 14 residues. V lost 6 bases to trimming and J lost 3 bases; unmatched junction nucleotides: 5. The germline V gene encodes CDR1 MDHEN and CDR2 SYDVKM. The chain joins TRBV28 to TRBJ1-2; 9 nucleotides line up with TRBD1. This clonotype was obtained from a female donor in good health and CMV-seropositive. Source material: PBMCs. CDR3 amino acids: CASSSTGGHYGYTF. The CDR3 DNA reads as TGTGCCAGCAGCTCGACAGGGGGTCACTATGGCTACACCTTC.